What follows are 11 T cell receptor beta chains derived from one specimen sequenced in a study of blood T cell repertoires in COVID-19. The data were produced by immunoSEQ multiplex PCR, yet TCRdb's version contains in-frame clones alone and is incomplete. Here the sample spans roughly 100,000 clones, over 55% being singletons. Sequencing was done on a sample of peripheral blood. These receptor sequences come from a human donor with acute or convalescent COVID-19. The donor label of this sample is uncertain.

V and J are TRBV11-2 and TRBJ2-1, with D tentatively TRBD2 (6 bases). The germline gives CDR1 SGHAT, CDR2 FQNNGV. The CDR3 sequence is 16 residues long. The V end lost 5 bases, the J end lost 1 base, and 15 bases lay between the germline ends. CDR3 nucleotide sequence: TGTGCCAGCAGCCCTCAAGGAGGGCCGTCCTACAATGAGCAGTTCTTC. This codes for CASSPQGGPSYNEQFF.

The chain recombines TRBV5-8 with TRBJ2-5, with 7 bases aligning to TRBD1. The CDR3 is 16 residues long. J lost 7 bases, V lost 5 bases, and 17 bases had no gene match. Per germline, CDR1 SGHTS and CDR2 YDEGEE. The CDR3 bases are TGTGCCAGCAGACCACGACAGGGAAAATCCTTGGGGACCCAGTACTTC. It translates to CASRPRQGKSLGTQYF.

In nucleotides, the CDR3 is TGCAGTGCTAGCGGGGTAGAGACCCAGTACTTC. Encoded protein: CSASGVETQYF. The rearrangement links TRBV20-1 to TRBJ2-5; tentative D call: TRBD2 (5 bases). V was clipped by 3 bases and J by 4 bases, with 6 bases between them. CDR3 length: 11 amino acids. CDR1 is DFQATT and CDR2 is SNEGSKA in the germline V gene (reference sequence).

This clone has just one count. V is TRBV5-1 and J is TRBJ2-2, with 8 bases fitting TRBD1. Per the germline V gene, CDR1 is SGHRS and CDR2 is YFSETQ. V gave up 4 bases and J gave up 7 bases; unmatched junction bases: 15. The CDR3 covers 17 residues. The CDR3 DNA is TGCGCCAGCAGCATACCCGGGACAGGAGTTCGGGGCGGGGAGCTGTTTTTT. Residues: CASSIPGTGVRGGELFF.

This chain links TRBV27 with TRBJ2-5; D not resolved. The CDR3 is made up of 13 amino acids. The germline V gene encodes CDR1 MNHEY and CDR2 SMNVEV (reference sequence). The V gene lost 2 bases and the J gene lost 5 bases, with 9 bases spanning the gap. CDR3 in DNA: TGTGCCAGCAGTTTAGGGCGATTCGAGACCCAGTACTTC. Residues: CASSLGRFETQYF.

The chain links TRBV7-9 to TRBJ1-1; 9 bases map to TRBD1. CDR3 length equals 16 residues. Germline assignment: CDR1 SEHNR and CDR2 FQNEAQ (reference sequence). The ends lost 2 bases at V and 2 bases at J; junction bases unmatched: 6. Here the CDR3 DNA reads TGTGCCAGCAGCTTATGGGGACAGGGAGGAAACACTGAAGCTTTCTTT. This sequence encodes CASSLWGQGGNTEAFF. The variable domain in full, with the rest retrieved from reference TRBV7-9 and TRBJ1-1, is DTGVSQNPRHKITKRGQNVTFRCDPISEHNRLYWYRQTLGQGPEFLTYFQNEAQLEKSRLLSDRFSAERPKGSFSTLEIQRTEQGDSAMYLCASSLWGQGGNTEAFFGQGTRLTVV.

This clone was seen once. CDR3 amino acids: CASSPQQGYYGYTF. CDR3 DNA: TGTGCCAGTAGTCCACAACAGGGATACTATGGCTACACCTTC. The genes are TRBV19 and TRBJ1-2; tentative D call: TRBD1 (6 bases). V was shortened by 5 bases and J by 3 bases, with 13 bases between the two germline ends. The CDR3 extends over 14 amino acids. The V gene's germline CDR1 is LNHDA and CDR2 SQIVND (reference sequence). The full variable domain, completed using reference TRBV19 and TRBJ1-2, is DGGITQSPKYLFRKEGQNVTLSCEQNLNHDAMYWYRQDPGQGLRLIYYSQIVNDFQKGDIAEGYSVSREKKESFPLTVTSAQKNPTAFYLCASSPQQGYYGYTFGSGTRLTVV.

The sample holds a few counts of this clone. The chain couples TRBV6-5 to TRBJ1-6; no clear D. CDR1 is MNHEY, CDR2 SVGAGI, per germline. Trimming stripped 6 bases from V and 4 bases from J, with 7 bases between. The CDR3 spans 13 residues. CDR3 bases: TGTGCCAGCAGCCACGAGTATAATTCACCCCTCCACTTT. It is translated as CASSHEYNSPLHF.

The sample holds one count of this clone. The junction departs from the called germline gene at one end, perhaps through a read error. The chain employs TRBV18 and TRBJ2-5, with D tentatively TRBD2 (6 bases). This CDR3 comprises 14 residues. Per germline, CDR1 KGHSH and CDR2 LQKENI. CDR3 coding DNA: TGTGCCAGCCCACCCCGGACTATCCAAGAGACCCAGTACTTC. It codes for CASPPRTIQETQYF.

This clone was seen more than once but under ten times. The DNA for the CDR3 is TGTGCCAGCAGTGGCCACCAGGGGAGCACTGAAGCTTTCTTT. Its protein product is CASSGHQGSTEAFF. The V call is TRBV6-6, the J call TRBJ1-1; the D gene is possibly TRBD1 (6 bases). Per germline, CDR1 MNHNY and CDR2 SVGAGI (reference sequence). This CDR3 is 14 amino acids long. V lost 5 bases and J 4 bases, leaving 14 bases between the germline ends.

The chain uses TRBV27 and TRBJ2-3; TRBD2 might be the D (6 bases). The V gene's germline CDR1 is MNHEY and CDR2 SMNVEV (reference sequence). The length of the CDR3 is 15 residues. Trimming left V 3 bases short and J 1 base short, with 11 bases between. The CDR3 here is CASSFTSSGTDTQYF. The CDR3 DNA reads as TGTGCCAGCAGTTTCACTAGCTCTGGCACAGATACGCAGTATTTT.